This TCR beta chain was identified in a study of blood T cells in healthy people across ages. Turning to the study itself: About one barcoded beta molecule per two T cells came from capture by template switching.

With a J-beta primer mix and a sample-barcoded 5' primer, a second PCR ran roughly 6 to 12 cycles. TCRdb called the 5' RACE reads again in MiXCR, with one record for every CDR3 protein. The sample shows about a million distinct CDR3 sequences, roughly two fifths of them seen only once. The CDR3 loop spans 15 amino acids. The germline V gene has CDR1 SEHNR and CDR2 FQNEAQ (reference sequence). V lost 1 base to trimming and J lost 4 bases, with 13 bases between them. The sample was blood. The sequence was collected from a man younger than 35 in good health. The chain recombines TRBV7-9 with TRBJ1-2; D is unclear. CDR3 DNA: TGTGCCAGCAGCTTAGATCCGGCGGATACCTATGGCTACACCTTC. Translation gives CASSLDPADTYGYTF.